This section outlines one T cell receptor (beta chain) sequence together with its context. Its antigen is undetermined. The data derive from a study of cytomegalovirus exposure and HLA in healthy donors. Whole-study context: Tens of millions of unique TCRs from HLA-typed donors made up an early data release. Among the roughly 370 genotyped donors, around 85% were placed in the Caucasian-associated ancestry cluster.

A multiplex PCR was run with 60 Vbeta primers and 13 Jbeta primers. Profiling relied on immunoSEQ multiplex PCR, and the TCRdb table lists in-frame clones only, not all of them. The profile shows 130,000 or so clones, about four fifths of them singletons. Findings and limits, study-wide: HLA alleles were associated with roughly 15,000 TCR beta sequences in a later analysis at 0.05 false discovery rate. A missense variant in DCLRE1C was later tied to TCR beta V- and J-gene trimming.

V lost 0 bases and J 4 bases, leaving 18 bases between the germline ends. This CDR3 is built from 17 residues. Germline values: CDR1 MGHRA, CDR2 YSYEKL. Sequenced sample: PBMCs. The TCR sequence derives from a woman between 18 and 29 years old in good health and CMV-seronegative. The chain couples TRBV4-1 to TRBJ1-2, with a weak D call TRBD1 (6 bases). Here the CDR3 reads CASSQDLRTAYSYGYTF. CDR3 sequence (DNA): TGCGCCAGCAGCCAAGATTTACGGACAGCGTACTCCTATGGCTACACCTTC.